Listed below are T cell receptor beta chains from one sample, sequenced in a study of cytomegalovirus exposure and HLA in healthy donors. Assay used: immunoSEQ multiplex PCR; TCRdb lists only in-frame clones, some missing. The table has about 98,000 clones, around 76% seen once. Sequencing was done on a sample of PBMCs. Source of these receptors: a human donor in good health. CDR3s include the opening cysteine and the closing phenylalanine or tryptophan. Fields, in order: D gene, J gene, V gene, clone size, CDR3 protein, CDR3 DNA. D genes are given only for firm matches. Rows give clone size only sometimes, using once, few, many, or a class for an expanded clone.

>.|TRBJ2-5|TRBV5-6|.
CASSLAVGETQYF
TGTGCCAGCAGCTTGGCAGTTGGAGAGACCCAGTACTTC
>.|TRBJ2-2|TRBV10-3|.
CAISETPGGITGELFF
TGTGCCATCAGTGAAACACCCGGGGGAATCACCGGGGAGCTGTTTTTT
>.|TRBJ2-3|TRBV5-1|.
CASSLRGTLTDTQYF
TGCGCCAGCAGCTTACGGGGGACGCTCACAGATACGCAGTATTTT
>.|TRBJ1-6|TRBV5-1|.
CASSSGQRTYNSPLHF
TGCGCCAGCAGCTCAGGACAGAGAACCTATAATTCACCCCTCCACTTT
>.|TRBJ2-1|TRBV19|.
CASSIVRETEQFF
TGTGCCAGTAGTATAGTTCGGGAGACTGAGCAGTTCTTC
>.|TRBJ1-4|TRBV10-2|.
CASSATSRGEKLFF
TGCGCCAGCAGTGCGACCAGTAGAGGTGAAAAACTGTTTTTT
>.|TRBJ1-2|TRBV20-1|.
CSARDSYGYTF
TGCAGTGCTAGGGACAGTTATGGCTACACCTTC
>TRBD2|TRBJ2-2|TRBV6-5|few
CASSGGWVTGELFF
TGTGCCAGCAGCGGGGGGTGGGTCACCGGGGAGCTGTTTTTT
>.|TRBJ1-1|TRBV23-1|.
CASSQYESPRAGPIERNTEAFF
TGCGCCAGCAGTCAATACGAATCCCCCCGCGCGGGACCCATTGAGAGGAACACTGAAGCTTTCTTT
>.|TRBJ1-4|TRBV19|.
CASRGGPTNEKLFF
TGTGCCAGTAGGGGGGGGCCAACTAATGAAAAACTGTTTTTT
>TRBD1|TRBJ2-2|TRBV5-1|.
CASSYGLGQGIGELFF
TGCGCCAGCAGCTACGGACTGGGACAGGGGATCGGGGAGCTGTTTTTT
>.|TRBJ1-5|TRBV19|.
CASSMATGTSPNQPQHF
TGTGCCAGTAGTATGGCGACAGGAACTTCCCCCAATCAGCCCCAGCATTTT
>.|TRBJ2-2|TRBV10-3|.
CAISESRGGGTGELFF
TGTGCCATCAGTGAGTCTAGGGGGGGCGGCACCGGGGAGCTGTTTTTT
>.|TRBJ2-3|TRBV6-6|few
CASSWGKDTQYF
TGTGCCAGCAGTTGGGGCAAGGATACGCAGTATTTT
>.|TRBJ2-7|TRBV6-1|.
CASSEERRSEQYF
TGTGCCAGCAGTGAAGAAAGGAGAAGCGAGCAGTACTTC
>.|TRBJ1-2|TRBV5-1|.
CASSFDGEAAGYTF
TGCGCCAGCAGCTTCGACGGGGAGGCGGCTGGCTACACCTTC